This T cell receptor beta chain was sequenced for a study of shared clonotypes between healthy human individuals. Using immunoSEQ multiplex PCR, the repertoire was profiled, and TCRdb retains in-frame clones only, with some absent. The table has about 680,000 clones, 74% seen once. Germline values: CDR1 SGHTA, CDR2 FQGTGA. Trimming took 5 bases from V and 3 from J; bases not matched to a gene: 7. The CDR3 runs to 15 residues. The study, taken as a whole, reports: Memory subsets generally showed smaller estimated richness than naive subsets did. Apart from blood, nothing was sampled; tissue repertoires likely differ. It was expected that sequencing depth would affect clonotype sharing among donors. Non-shared clonotypes had lower generation probabilities than clonotypes shared by all four sorted-subset donors.

About this clone itself: Its specificity is not known.

The sequence was collected from a woman in her twenties or thirties in good health. This rearrangement joins TRBV7-3 to TRBJ2-3; TRBD2 aligns across 8 bases. The specimen sequenced was memory CD4+ T cells sorted from blood. Subset: CD45RA-negative fraction. In nucleotides, the CDR3 is TGTGCCAGCAGCGAGACTAGCGCCCTAACAGATACGCAGTATTTT. It specifies CASSETSALTDTQYF.